A selection of T cell receptor beta chains follows, all from one sample in a study of blood T cell repertoires in COVID-19. Here immunoSEQ multiplex PCR was the method, and the copy in TCRdb shows in-frame clones only, minus some. The table records some 260,000 clones, approximately 88% of them present only once. Sequencing was done on a sample of peripheral blood. These receptors were taken from a woman aged 70 to 79 with COVID-19, enrolled during active disease. Each CDR3 is given with its conserved first and last residue. The D gene is left open where the match is weak. Not all rows give a size; the values are once, few, many and, for expanded clones, a class.

clone_size	v_call	d_call	j_call	cdr3_aa	cdr3_nt
-	TRBV4-1	-	TRBJ2-5	CASSQAPILTQETQYF	TGCGCCAGCAGCCAAGCCCCTATACTAACACAAGAGACCCAGTACTTC
-	TRBV18	-	TRBJ1-2	CASSPKGSEGYTF	TGTGCCAGCTCACCGAAGGGGTCAGAAGGCTACACCTTC
-	TRBV5-1	TRBD2	TRBJ2-1	CASSWTSGGSYNEQFF	TGCGCCAGCAGCTGGACTAGCGGGGGTTCCTACAATGAGCAGTTCTTC
-	TRBV5-1	-	TRBJ1-2	CASSPDRLYGYTF	TGCGCCAGCAGCCCAGACAGGCTGTATGGCTACACCTTC
-	TRBV14	-	TRBJ1-1	CASSQVSGSEAFF	TGTGCCAGCAGCCAAGTTTCGGGAAGCGAAGCTTTCTTT
-	TRBV18	TRBD1	TRBJ2-7	CASSLGTGGNEQYF	TGTGCCAGCTCACTAGGGACAGGAGGAAACGAGCAGTACTTC
-	TRBV21-1	-	TRBJ2-1	CASSKVAGGPDEQFF	TGTGCCAGCAGCAAAGTGGCGGGAGGGCCGGATGAGCAGTTCTTC
-	TRBV19	-	TRBJ2-3	CASSMRGTDTQYF	TGTGCCAGTAGTATGCGCGGCACAGATACGCAGTATTTT
-	TRBV27	TRBD1	TRBJ1-2	CASQDSGGGWYGYTF	TGTGCCAGCCAGGACTCAGGGGGCGGTTGGTATGGCTACACCTTC
-	TRBV3-1/TRBV3-2	TRBD2	TRBJ2-1	CASRPLAGGYNEQFF	TGTGCCAGCAGACCACTAGCGGGAGGCTACAATGAGCAGTTCTTC
few	TRBV7-9	-	TRBJ2-7	CASSSAESQYF	TGTGCCAGCAGCTCCGCCGAGTCGCAGTACTTC
once	TRBV6-4	TRBD1	TRBJ2-3	CASSWTGSADTQYF	TGTGCCAGCAGTTGGACAGGGAGTGCAGATACGCAGTATTTT
-	TRBV28	TRBD1	TRBJ2-7	CASSPTRGGPLYEQYF	TGTGCCAGCAGTCCCACCCGAGGGGGCCCCCTCTACGAGCAGTACTTC
-	TRBV7-3	TRBD2	TRBJ2-7	CASSPTIRVAGGLAEQYF	TGTGCCAGCAGTCCTACCATTCGGGTAGCGGGAGGGTTGGCCGAGCAGTACTTC
-	TRBV2	-	TRBJ1-3	CASSEARKGGGAGNTIYF	TGTGCCAGCAGTGAAGCGCGGAAAGGCGGAGGGGCTGGAAACACCATATATTTT
-	TRBV7-9	TRBD1	TRBJ2-7	CASSFDRGHEQYF	TGTGCCAGCAGCTTCGACAGGGGCCACGAGCAGTACTTC
-	TRBV19	-	TRBJ2-7	CASRNRGSYEQYF	TGTGCCAGTAGGAACCGGGGCTCCTACGAGCAGTACTTC
-	TRBV21-1	-	TRBJ2-7	CASSKGLSPCYEQYF	TGTGCCAGCAGCAAAGGACTCAGCCCCTGCTACGAGCAGTACTTC
-	TRBV2	-	TRBJ2-2	CASRGGQKYTGELFF	TGTGCCAGCAGGGGGGGACAGAAATATACCGGGGAGCTGTTTTTT
-	TRBV28	TRBD2	TRBJ2-7	CASSLAPPGSGRAYEQYF	TGTGCCAGCAGTTTAGCCCCTCCGGGGAGCGGGAGGGCCTACGAGCAGTACTTC
-	TRBV10-3	-	TRBJ2-7	CAISDVHSYEQYF	TGTGCCATCAGTGATGTCCACTCCTACGAGCAGTACTTC
-	TRBV5-6	-	TRBJ1-2	CASSAPGLSGYGYTF	TGTGCCAGCAGCGCTCCGGGACTCTCGGGCTATGGCTACACCTTC
-	TRBV4-1	-	TRBJ1-5	CASSPARGQPQHF	TGCGCCAGCAGCCCTGCTAGGGGTCAGCCCCAGCATTTT
-	TRBV30	TRBD1	TRBJ2-1	CAWSVIRQGSNEQFF	TGTGCCTGGAGTGTTATCCGACAGGGAAGCAATGAGCAGTTCTTC
-	TRBV19	-	TRBJ1-1	CASSIVGSEAFF	TGTGCCAGTAGTATAGTTGGCAGTGAAGCTTTCTTT
few	TRBV4-1	TRBD1	TRBJ1-2	CASSQTGLGYGYTF	TGCGCCAGCAGCCAGACAGGGCTTGGCTATGGCTACACCTTC
few	TRBV3-1/TRBV3-2	TRBD1	TRBJ1-1	CASSSHDRGTEAFF	TGTGCCAGCAGCTCGCACGACAGGGGCACTGAAGCTTTCTTT
-	TRBV29-1	-	TRBJ1-2	CSVDSGKTNYGYTF	TGCAGCGTTGATTCGGGGAAAACTAACTATGGCTACACCTTC
-	TRBV6-5	TRBD2	TRBJ2-1	CASRLKAGGINEQFF	TGTGCCAGTCGCTTGAAAGCGGGAGGTATCAATGAGCAGTTCTTC
-	TRBV7-2	-	TRBJ1-3	CASSFAGVLSGNTIYF	TGTGCCAGCAGCTTCGCAGGGGTCCTCTCTGGAAACACCATATATTTT
once	TRBV5-1	TRBD1	TRBJ2-4	CASSLGRGGTGKNIQYF	TGCGCCAGCAGCCTTGGCCGAGGAGGGACAGGTAAAAACATTCAGTACTTC
-	TRBV3-1/TRBV3-2	-	TRBJ1-4	CASSQDSYNEKLFF	TGTGCCAGCAGCCAAGATTCCTATAATGAAAAACTGTTTTTT
-	TRBV7-2	-	TRBJ1-6	CASSSVGGRNSPLHF	TGTGCCAGCAGCTCTGTAGGGGGTCGTAATTCACCCCTCCACTTT
-	TRBV7-2	-	TRBJ2-7	CASSLAQTGEQYF	TGTGCCAGCAGCTTGGCCCAAACGGGCGAGCAGTACTTC
-	TRBV6-5	TRBD1	TRBJ1-5	CASSTRQGPRQPQHF	TGTGCCAGCAGTACGCGACAGGGCCCTCGGCAGCCCCAGCATTTT
-	TRBV24-1	-	TRBJ2-1	CATSGPRGGRNEQFF	TGTGCCACCAGTGGACCCAGGGGTGGACGGAATGAGCAGTTCTTC
-	TRBV5-1	TRBD1	TRBJ2-7	CATSTGQDYEQYF	TGCGCCACCTCTACCGGACAGGACTACGAGCAGTACTTC